This TCR beta chain is drawn from a study of T cell changes during pregnancy in multiple sclerosis. CDR3 length: 15 amino acids. The J segment lost 0 bases and the V segment lost 6 bases, leaving 5 bases of the junction unmatched. The V gene's germline CDR1 is SNHLY and CDR2 FYNNEI. The assay was immunoSEQ multiplex PCR, and TCRdb's table has in-frame clones only and misses some. The profile shows about 50,000 clones, roughly 92% of them singletons. The input for sequencing was CD4+ T cells from peripheral blood mononuclear cells, taken after pregnancy. The sequence was obtained from a female donor with multiple sclerosis, enrolled in a pregnancy study. The chain uses TRBV2 and TRBJ2-1; 7 bases line up with TRBD2. The CDR3 DNA reads TGTGCCAGCAGGGGAGGGAGGGGCTCCTACAATGAGCAGTTCTTC. Translation: CASRGGRGSYNEQFF.